These 14 T cell receptor beta chains came from one sample sequenced in a study of beta chain features in type 1 diabetes. Sequencing targeted expressed TCRB transcripts, as all isolated RNA had been reverse transcribed. Measured with immunoSEQ multiplex PCR; TCRdb has only the in-frame clones, and not every one. The sample lists some 160,000 clones, approximately 8.4% occurring once. The sequenced material came from central memory CD4+ T cells from blood. Every receptor here comes from a woman younger than 35 in good health.

This clone was counted a few times. The gene calls are TRBV5-1 and TRBJ1-6; D possibly corresponds to TRBD1 (5 bases). The CDR3 has 17 amino acids. V was clipped by 0 bases and J by 8 bases, with 18 bases between them. The germline CDR1 and CDR2 sequences are SGHRS and YFSETQ. The CDR3 protein is CASSLAGQGFMDSPLHF. CDR3 nucleotide sequence: TGCGCCAGCAGCTTGGCCGGCCAGGGCTTCATGGATTCACCCCTCCACTTT. The complete variable domain, with remaining parts taken from reference TRBV5-1 and TRBJ1-6, reads KAGVTQTPRYLIKTRGQQVTLSCSPISGHRSVSWYQQTPGQGLQFLFEYFSETQRNKGNFPGRFSGRQFSNSRSEMNVSTLELGDSALYLCASSLAGQGFMDSPLHFGNGTRLTVT.

Here the CDR3 reads CASMGADTQYF. Written as DNA, the CDR3 is TGTGCCAGCATGGGGGCGGATACGCAGTATTTT. The genes are TRBV25-1 and TRBJ2-3; weak D call: TRBD1 (6 bases). The CDR3 covers 11 residues. With 7 bases removed from V and 6 bases from J, the gap between germline ends came to 8 bases. Germline V gene data show CDR1 as MGHDK and CDR2 as SYGVNS. Full variable domain (remainder filled in from reference TRBV25-1 and TRBJ2-3): EADIYQTPRYLVIGTGKKITLECSQTMGHDKMYWYQQDPGMELHLIHYSYGVNSTEKGDLSSESTVSRIRTEHFPLTLESARPSHTSQYLCASMGADTQYFGPGTRLTVL.

This clone was recorded a few times. CDR3 DNA sequence: TGCGCCAGCAGCTTGGGTACGGGAGCTGCACAAGAGACCCAGTACTTC. It yields the protein CASSLGTGAAQETQYF. This rearrangement joins TRBV5-1 to TRBJ2-5; D may be TRBD2 (6 bases). Per germline, CDR1 SGHRS and CDR2 YFSETQ. Trimming removed 0 bases at V and 2 bases at J, with 14 bases between. CDR3 length equals 16 residues.

This clone was counted a few times. V is TRBV5-6 and J is TRBJ1-2, with D uncertain. Trimming pared 3 bases from V and 1 base from J, leaving 7 bases between. Germline assignment: CDR1 SGHDT and CDR2 YYEEEE. The CDR3 runs to 13 residues. CDR3 in DNA: TGTGCCAGCAGCTCCATAGATAACTATGGCTACACCTTC. Amino acid sequence: CASSSIDNYGYTF.

This clone was observed a handful of times. The V gene is TRBV10-2, the J gene TRBJ1-3; D perhaps matches TRBD1 (5 bases). In germline, CDR1 is WSHSY, CDR2 SAAADI. The V and J ends lost 3 bases and 0 bases respectively, with 9 bases between them. The CDR3 contains 15 residues. This CDR3 is CASSDTGHSGNTIYF. Written as DNA, the CDR3 is TGCGCCAGCAGTGACACAGGCCACTCTGGAAACACCATATATTTT.

In its sample, this clone was seen a few times. The chain combines TRBV25-1 with TRBJ1-2; 10 bases are a match to TRBD1. Germline CDR1 reads MGHDK; CDR2 reads SYGVNS. CDR3 length equals 14 residues. The V segment lost 3 bases and the J segment 8 bases; nucleotides outside the gene matches: 6. CDR3 region: CASSDRDRGVGYTF. As DNA, the CDR3 is TGTGCCAGCAGTGACCGGGACAGGGGCGTCGGCTACACCTTC.

V is TRBV2 and J is TRBJ1-1; D unresolved. The germline V gene has CDR1 SNHLY and CDR2 FYNNEI. CDR3 size: 11 residues. With 4 bases removed from V and 7 bases from J, the gap between germline ends came to 7 bases. CDR3: CASSVHSEAFF. The CDR3 region has the DNA TGTGCCAGCAGTGTTCACAGTGAAGCTTTCTTT.

This clone was observed a few times. The gene calls are TRBV2 and TRBJ2-7; 7 bases line up with TRBD2. Germline V CDR1 and CDR2: SNHLY, FYNNEI. The CDR3 totals 14 residues. V shed 7 bases and J 1 base; nucleotides not matched to a gene: 7. The CDR3 bases are TGTGCCAGCAAAACAAGCGGGACTTCCTACGAGCAGTACTTC. It is translated as CASKTSGTSYEQYF. Variable domain in full (rest from reference TRBV2 and TRBJ2-7): EPEVTQTPSHQVTQMGQEVILRCVPISNHLYFYWYRQILGQKVEFLVSFYNNEISEKSEIFDDQFSVERPDGSNFTLKIRSTKLEDSAMYFCASKTSGTSYEQYFGPGTRLTVT.

The chain carries TRBV28 and TRBJ1-5; 11 bases line up with TRBD1. Germline V lookup: CDR1 MDHEN, CDR2 SYDVKM. This CDR3 is built from 16 residues. The V gene end was trimmed by 5 bases and the J gene end by 3 bases; junction bases not matched to a gene: 6. CDR3 sequence (DNA): TGTGCCAGCAGTCCCGGGACAGGGGGGAACAATCAGCCCCAGCATTTT. Its protein is CASSPGTGGNNQPQHF.

The rearrangement links TRBV5-8 to TRBJ1-2; the match to TRBD1 covers 7 bases. The CDR3 length is 14 residues. V lost 3 bases to trimming and J lost 8 bases; unmatched junction nucleotides: 10. From germline, CDR1 is SGHTS and CDR2 YDEGEE. The CDR3 region is CASSWGDSPLGYTF. The CDR3 DNA sequence: TGTGCCAGCAGCTGGGGGGACAGCCCTTTGGGCTACACCTTC.

The gene calls are TRBV7-2 and TRBJ2-2; maybe TRBD2 (5 bases). With 5 bases removed from V and 1 base from J, the gap between germline ends came to 11 bases. The germline gives CDR1 SGHTA, CDR2 FQGNSA. This CDR3 contains 15 residues. CDR3 in amino acids: CASSLQSGNTGELFF. CDR3 in DNA: TGTGCCAGCAGCCTTCAGAGCGGGAACACCGGGGAGCTGTTTTTT. The full variable domain, with the rest looked up from reference TRBV7-2 and TRBJ2-2, is GAGVSQSPSNKVTEKGKDVELRCDPISGHTALYWYRQSLGQGLEFLIYFQGNSAPDKSGLPSDRFSAERTGGSVSTLTIQRTQQEDSAVYLCASSLQSGNTGELFFGEGSRLTVL.

V gene TRBV7-2 combines with J gene TRBJ2-5; 7 bases map to TRBD1. In germline, CDR1 is SGHTA, CDR2 FQGNSA. V shed 2 bases, J shed 5 bases, and the junction held 8 bases outside the gene matches. The CDR3 has 15 residues. The CDR3 loop reads CASSLTRQGRETQYF. The CDR3 coding sequence is TGTGCCAGCAGCTTAACCAGACAGGGTCGGGAGACCCAGTACTTC.

The rearrangement joins TRBV19 to TRBJ2-5; TRBD2 matches 8 bases. With V trimmed by 7 bases and J by 5 bases, 9 bases remained unmatched. Looked up from germline, CDR1 is LNHDA and CDR2 is SQIVND (reference sequence). This CDR3 is 14 amino acids long. The CDR3 coding sequence is TGTGCCAGTAACCAGCGGGGGCCCGGGGAGACCCAGTACTTC. Amino acid sequence: CASNQRGPGETQYF. Full variable domain (remainder filled in from reference TRBV19 and TRBJ2-5): DGGITQSPKYLFRKEGQNVTLSCEQNLNHDAMYWYRQDPGQGLRLIYYSQIVNDFQKGDIAEGYSVSREKKESFPLTVTSAQKNPTAFYLCASNQRGPGETQYFGPGTRLLVL.

The chain couples TRBV11-3 to TRBJ2-3; 8 positions match TRBD2. The junction had 7 bases not matched to a gene; V was cut back by 5 bases and J by 3 bases. This CDR3 has 15 residues. Per the germline V gene, CDR1 is SGHNT and CDR2 is YENEEA. The DNA of the CDR3 is TGTGCCAGCAGCCCCGGGGGGGCCCGAACAGATACGCAGTATTTT. Amino acid sequence: CASSPGGARTDTQYF.